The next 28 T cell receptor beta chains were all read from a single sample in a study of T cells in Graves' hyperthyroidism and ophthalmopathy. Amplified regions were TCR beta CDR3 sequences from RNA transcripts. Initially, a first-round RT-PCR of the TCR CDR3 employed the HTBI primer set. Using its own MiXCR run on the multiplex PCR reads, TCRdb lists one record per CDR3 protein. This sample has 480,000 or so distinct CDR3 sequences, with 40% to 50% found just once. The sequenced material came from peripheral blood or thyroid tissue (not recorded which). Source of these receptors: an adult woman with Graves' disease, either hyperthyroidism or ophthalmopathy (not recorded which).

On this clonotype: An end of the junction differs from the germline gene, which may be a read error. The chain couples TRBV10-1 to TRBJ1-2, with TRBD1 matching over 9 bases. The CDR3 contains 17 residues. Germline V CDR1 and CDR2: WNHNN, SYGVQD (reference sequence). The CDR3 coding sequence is TGTGGCCGGCTTACCACAGGGGGCCTTGAGCTTTGCTATGGCTACATCTTC. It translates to CGRLTTGGLELCYGYIF.

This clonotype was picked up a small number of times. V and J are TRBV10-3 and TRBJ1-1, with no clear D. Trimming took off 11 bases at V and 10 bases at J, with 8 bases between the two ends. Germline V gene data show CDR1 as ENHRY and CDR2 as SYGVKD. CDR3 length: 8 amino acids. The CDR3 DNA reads TGTGCCCCCGGGCGAGCTTTCTTT. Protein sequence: CAPGRAFF.

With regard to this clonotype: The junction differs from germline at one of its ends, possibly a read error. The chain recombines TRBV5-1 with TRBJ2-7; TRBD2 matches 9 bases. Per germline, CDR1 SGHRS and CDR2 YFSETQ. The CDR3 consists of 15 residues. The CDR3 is CASSVVASGDYEQHF. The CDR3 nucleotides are TGCGCCAGCAGCGTGGTGGCTAGCGGGGACTACGAGCAGCACTTC.

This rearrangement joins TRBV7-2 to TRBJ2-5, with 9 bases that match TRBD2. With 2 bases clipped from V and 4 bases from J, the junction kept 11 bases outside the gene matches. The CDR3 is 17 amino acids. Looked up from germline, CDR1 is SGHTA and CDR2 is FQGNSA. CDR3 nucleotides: TGTGCCAGCAGCTTAACCAGCGGGGGGTTACCGACAGAGACCCAGTACTTC. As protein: CASSLTSGGLPTETQYF. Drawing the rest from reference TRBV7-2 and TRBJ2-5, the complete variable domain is GAGVSQSPSNKVTEKGKDVELRCDPISGHTALYWYRQSLGQGLEFLIYFQGNSAPDKSGLPSDRFSAERTGGSVSTLTIQRTQQEDSAVYLCASSLTSGGLPTETQYFGPGTRLLVL.

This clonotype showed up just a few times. The CDR3 DNA sequence: TGTGCCAGCAGTACCGGGACAGAGGTCCTCCACTTT. It yields the protein CASSTGTEVLHF. This chain joins TRBV12-3 or TRBV12-4 and TRBJ1-6; 7 positions match TRBD1. The CDR3 loop spans 12 amino acids. J gave up 15 bases and V 5 bases, and 7 bases lay outside the gene matches.

This chain's CDR3 is CASSQDKGNEQYF. The CDR3 DNA sequence: TGCGCCAGCAGCCAAGATAAGGGGAACGAGCAGTACTTC. This chain uses TRBV4-1 with TRBJ2-7; tentatively, D is TRBD1 (5 bases). CDR3 length: 13 amino acids. Germline V gene data show CDR1 as MGHRA and CDR2 as YSYEKL. V was trimmed by 0 bases and J by 5 bases, leaving 8 bases between them.

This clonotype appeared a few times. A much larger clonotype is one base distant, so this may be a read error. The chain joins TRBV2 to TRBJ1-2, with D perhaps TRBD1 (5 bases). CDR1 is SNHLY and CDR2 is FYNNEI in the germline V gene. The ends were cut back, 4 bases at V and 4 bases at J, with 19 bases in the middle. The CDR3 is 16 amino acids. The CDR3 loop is CASSGEGAGNVYGYTF. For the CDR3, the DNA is TGTGCCAGCAGTGGAGAAGGAGCAGGGAACGTCTATGGCTACACCTTC. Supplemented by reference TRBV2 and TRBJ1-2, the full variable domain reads EPEVTQTPSHQVTQMGQEVILRCVPISNHLYFYWYRQILGQKVEFLVSFYNNEISEKSEIFDDQFSVERPDGSNFTLKIRSTKLEDSAMYFCASSGEGAGNVYGYTFGSGTRLTVV.

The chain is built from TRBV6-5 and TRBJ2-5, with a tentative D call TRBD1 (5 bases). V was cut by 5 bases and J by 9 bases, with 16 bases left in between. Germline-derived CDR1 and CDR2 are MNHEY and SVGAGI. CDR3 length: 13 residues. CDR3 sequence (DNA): TGTGCCAGCAGTGTGGAAGGGGATCAGCCCCAGTACTTC. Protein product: CASSVEGDQPQYF.

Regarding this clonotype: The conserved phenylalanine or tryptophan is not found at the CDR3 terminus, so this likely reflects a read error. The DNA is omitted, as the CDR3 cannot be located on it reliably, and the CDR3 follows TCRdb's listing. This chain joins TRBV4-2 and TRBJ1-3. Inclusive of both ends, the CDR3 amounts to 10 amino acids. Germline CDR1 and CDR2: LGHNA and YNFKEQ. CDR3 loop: CASSQAGVLA.

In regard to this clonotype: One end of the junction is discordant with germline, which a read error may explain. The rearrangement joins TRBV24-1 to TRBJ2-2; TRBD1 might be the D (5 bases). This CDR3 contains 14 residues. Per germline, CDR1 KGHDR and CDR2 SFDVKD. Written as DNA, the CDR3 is TGTGCCAGCAGTTTATCGTCAGGGCTCGGGGAGCTGTTTTTT. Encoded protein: CASSLSSGLGELFF.

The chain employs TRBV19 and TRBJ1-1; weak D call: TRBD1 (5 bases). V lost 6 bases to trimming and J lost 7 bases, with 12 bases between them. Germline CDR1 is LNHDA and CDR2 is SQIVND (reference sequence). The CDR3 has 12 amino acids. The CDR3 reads CASSPGTVEAFF. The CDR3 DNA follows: TGTGCCAGTAGCCCTGGGACGGTTGAAGCTTTCTTT.

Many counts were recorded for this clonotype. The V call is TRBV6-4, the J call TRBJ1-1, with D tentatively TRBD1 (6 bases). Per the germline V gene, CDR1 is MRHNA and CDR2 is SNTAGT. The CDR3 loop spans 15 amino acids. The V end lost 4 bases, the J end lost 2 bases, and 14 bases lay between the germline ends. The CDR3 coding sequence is TGTGCCAGCAGTGGGCGGGGGGCGTACAACACTGAAGCTTTCTTT. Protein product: CASSGRGAYNTEAFF.

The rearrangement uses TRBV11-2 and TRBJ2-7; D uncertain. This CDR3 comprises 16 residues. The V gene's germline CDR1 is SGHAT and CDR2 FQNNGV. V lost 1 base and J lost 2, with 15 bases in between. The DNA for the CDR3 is TGTGCCAGCAGCTTAGTACAGATAACCTCCGCCTACGAGCAGTACTTC. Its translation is CASSLVQITSAYEQYF.

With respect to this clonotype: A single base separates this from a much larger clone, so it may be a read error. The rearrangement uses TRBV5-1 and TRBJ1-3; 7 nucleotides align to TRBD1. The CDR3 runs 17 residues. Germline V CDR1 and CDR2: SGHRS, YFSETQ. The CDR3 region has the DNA TGCGCCGGCAGCCCCGTACGACAGGGTCTCGGTGGAAACACCATATATTTT. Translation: CAGSPVRQGLGGNTIYF.

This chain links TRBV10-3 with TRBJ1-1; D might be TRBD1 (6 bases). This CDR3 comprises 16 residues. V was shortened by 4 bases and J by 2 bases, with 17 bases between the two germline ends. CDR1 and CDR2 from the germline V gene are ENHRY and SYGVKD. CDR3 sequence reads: CAISGQGSSGNTEAFF. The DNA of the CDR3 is TGTGCCATCAGTGGGCAGGGGAGCTCTGGAAACACTGAAGCTTTCTTT.

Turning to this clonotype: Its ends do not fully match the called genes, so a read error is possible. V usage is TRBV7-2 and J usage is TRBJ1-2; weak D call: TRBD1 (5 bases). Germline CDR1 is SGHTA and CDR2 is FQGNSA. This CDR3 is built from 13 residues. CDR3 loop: CASSLKGERGYTF. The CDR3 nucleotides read TGTGCCAGCAGCTTGAAAGGGGAGAGGGGCTATACCTTC.

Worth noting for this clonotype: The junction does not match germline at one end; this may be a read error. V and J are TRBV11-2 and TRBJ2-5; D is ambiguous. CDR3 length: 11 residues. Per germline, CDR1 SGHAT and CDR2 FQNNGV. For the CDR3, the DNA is TGTGACAGCAGCCTCACCGGGACCCAGTACTTC. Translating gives CDSSLTGTQYF.

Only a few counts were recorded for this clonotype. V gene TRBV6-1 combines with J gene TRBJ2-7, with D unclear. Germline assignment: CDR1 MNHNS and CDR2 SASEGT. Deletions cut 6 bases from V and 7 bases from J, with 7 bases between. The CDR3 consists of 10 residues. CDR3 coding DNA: TGTGCCAGCAGGCGCAGAGAGCAGTACTTC. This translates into CASRRREQYF.

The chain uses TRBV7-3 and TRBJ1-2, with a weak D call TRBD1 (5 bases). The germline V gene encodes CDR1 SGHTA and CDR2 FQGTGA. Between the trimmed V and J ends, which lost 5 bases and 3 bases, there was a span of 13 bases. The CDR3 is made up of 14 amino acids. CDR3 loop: CASSVSGLDYGYTF. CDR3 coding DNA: TGTGCCAGCAGCGTGTCAGGGCTTGACTATGGCTACACCTTC.

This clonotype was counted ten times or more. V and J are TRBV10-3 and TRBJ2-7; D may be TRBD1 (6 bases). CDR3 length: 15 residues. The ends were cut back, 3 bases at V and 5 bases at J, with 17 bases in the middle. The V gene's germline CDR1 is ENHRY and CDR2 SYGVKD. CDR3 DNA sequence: TGTGCCATCAGTGACAACAGGGAAGGGACAAACGAGCAGTACTTC. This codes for CAISDNREGTNEQYF.

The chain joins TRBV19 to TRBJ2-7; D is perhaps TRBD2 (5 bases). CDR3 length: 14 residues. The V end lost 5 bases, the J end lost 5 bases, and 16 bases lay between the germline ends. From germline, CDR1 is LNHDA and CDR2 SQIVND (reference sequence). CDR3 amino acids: CASSPGRIGNEQYF. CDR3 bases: TGTGCCAGTAGTCCGGGCAGAATCGGGAACGAGCAGTACTTC.

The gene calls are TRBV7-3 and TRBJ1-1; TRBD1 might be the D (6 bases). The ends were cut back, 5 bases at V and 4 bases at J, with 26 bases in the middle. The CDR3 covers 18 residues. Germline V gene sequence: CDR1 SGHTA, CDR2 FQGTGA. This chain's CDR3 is CASSTSAGVAGGFTEAFF. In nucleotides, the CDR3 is TGTGCCAGCAGCACATCGGCGGGAGTGGCGGGGGGCTTCACTGAAGCTTTCTTT.

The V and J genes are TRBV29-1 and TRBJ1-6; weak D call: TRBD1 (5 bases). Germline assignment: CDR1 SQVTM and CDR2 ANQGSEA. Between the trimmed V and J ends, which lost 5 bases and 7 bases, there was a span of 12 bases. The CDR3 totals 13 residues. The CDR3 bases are TGCAGCGTTTCAGGGACGAGGAATTCACCCCTCCACTTT. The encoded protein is CSVSGTRNSPLHF.

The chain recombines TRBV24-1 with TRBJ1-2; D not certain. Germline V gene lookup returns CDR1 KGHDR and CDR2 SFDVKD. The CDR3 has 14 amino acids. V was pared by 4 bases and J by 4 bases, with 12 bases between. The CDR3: CATSEGRALYGYTF. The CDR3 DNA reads TGTGCCACCAGTGAAGGGAGGGCCCTCTATGGCTACACCTTC.

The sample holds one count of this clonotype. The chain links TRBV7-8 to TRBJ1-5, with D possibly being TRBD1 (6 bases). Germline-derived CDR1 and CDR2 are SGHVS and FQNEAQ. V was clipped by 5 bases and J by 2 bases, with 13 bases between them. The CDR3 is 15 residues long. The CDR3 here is CASSPYRVGNQPQHF. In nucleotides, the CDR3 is TGTGCCAGCAGCCCGTACAGGGTGGGCAATCAGCCCCAGCATTTT.

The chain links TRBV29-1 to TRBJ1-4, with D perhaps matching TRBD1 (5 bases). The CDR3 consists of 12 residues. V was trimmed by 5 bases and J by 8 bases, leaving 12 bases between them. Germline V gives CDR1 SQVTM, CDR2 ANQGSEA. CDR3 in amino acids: CSVWGGGEKLFF. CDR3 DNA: TGCAGCGTTTGGGGCGGAGGGGAAAAACTGTTTTTT.

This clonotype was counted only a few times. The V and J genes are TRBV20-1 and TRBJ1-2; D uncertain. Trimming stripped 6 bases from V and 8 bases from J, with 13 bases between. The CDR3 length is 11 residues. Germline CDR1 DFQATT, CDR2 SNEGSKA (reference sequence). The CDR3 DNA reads TGCAGTGCCGAGGGAATGCGGGGCTACACCTTC. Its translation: CSAEGMRGYTF.

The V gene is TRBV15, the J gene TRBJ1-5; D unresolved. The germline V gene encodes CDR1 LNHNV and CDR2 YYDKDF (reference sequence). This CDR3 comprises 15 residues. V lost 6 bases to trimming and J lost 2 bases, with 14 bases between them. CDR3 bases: TGTGCCACCAGAGAAGGCGCAGAGCGCAATCAGCCCCAGCATTTT. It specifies CATREGAERNQPQHF.